The rows below give T cell receptor beta chains drawn from one sample of a study of blood T cell repertoires in COVID-19. The data were produced by immunoSEQ multiplex PCR, yet TCRdb's version contains in-frame clones alone and is incomplete. This table holds tens of thousands of clones, over 65% found once. The sample consisted of peripheral blood. Source of these receptors: a human donor in a cohort sampled during active COVID-19. The CDR3 runs from the conserved cysteine through the conserved F or W. Each record gives: V gene, J gene, D gene, clone size, CDR3 protein, CDR3 DNA. D genes are given only for firm matches. Clone size is shown for a subset of rows, as once, few, many or a class of expanded clone.

TRBV28	TRBJ2-7	NA	NA	CASVSAHGYEQYF	TGTGCCAGCGTCAGTGCACACGGGTACGAGCAGTACTTC
TRBV20-1	TRBJ2-7	TRBD2	NA	CSASSTSGSHEQYF	TGCAGTGCTAGTTCTACTAGCGGGAGCCACGAGCAGTACTTC
TRBV11-2	TRBJ2-3	TRBD2	NA	CASSSFGLAGAAADTQYF	TGTGCCAGCAGCTCCTTCGGACTAGCGGGCGCGGCGGCAGATACGCAGTATTTT
TRBV7-8	TRBJ2-5	TRBD2	NA	CASSLYSGRRQETQYF	TGTGCCAGCAGCCTTTATAGCGGGAGACGCCAAGAGACCCAGTACTTC
TRBV18	TRBJ1-3	NA	NA	CASSLDSEDTIYF	TGTGCCAGCTCACTAGACTCCGAGGACACCATATATTTT
TRBV28	TRBJ1-2	TRBD1	NA	CASSLGTGRNYGYTF	TGTGCCAGCAGTTTGGGGACAGGAAGAAACTATGGCTACACCTTC
TRBV2	TRBJ1-5	NA	few	CASSESYKWRRGSNQPQHF	TGTGCCAGCAGTGAATCTTACAAGTGGAGGAGAGGTAGCAATCAGCCCCAGCATTTT
TRBV7-9	TRBJ1-1	NA	NA	CASSLDYDTEAFF	TGTGCCAGCTCCTTAGATTATGACACTGAAGCTTTCTTT
TRBV10-3	TRBJ2-2	NA	NA	CAISEDVTSPTGELFF	TGTGCCATCAGTGAGGATGTCACTAGTCCGACCGGGGAGCTGTTTTTT
TRBV29-1	TRBJ1-1	NA	NA	CSVSKYSEAFF	TGCAGCGTCTCAAAATACAGTGAAGCTTTCTTT
TRBV6-5	TRBJ2-7	NA	NA	CASSSVRGFLIIEQYF	TGTGCCAGCAGTTCAGTCAGGGGATTCCTGATTATAGAGCAGTACTTC
TRBV28	TRBJ2-1	NA	NA	CASSQNMRNEQFF	TGTGCCAGCAGCCAGAATATGAGGAATGAGCAGTTCTTC
TRBV7-3	TRBJ2-3	TRBD2	NA	CASSLPPGTSGRAADTQYF	TGTGCCAGCAGCCTGCCCCCGGGGACTAGCGGGAGGGCAGCAGATACGCAGTATTTT
TRBV4-3	TRBJ2-3	TRBD2	NA	CASSHGLAGLRNTQYF	TGCGCCAGCAGCCATGGACTAGCGGGCCTTAGAAATACGCAGTATTTT
TRBV7-9	TRBJ2-1	TRBD2	NA	CASSPGTSGPNEQFF	TGTGCCAGCAGCCCCGGGACTAGCGGACCCAATGAGCAGTTCTTC
TRBV7-9	TRBJ2-7	NA	NA	CASSPRSGEEQYF	TGTGCCAGCAGCCCGCGGAGCGGAGAGGAGCAGTACTTC
TRBV28	TRBJ1-5	NA	NA	CASSSPGGRNQPQHF	TGTGCCAGCAGTTCCCCTGGGGGCCGCAATCAGCCCCAGCATTTT
TRBV6-5	TRBJ2-3	TRBD2	NA	CASRSGGSGADTQYF	TGTGCCAGCAGGTCTGGCGGGAGCGGGGCAGATACGCAGTATTTT
TRBV28	TRBJ2-5	NA	NA	CASSLVGPQETQYF	TGTGCCAGCAGTTTGGTGGGGCCACAAGAGACCCAGTACTTC
TRBV19	TRBJ1-2	NA	NA	CASRAPWAYGYTF	TGTGCCAGTAGGGCCCCATGGGCCTATGGCTACACCTTC
TRBV14	TRBJ2-3	TRBD2	NA	CASSHPGLAGGFADTQYF	TGTGCCAGCAGCCACCCGGGACTAGCGGGAGGGTTCGCAGATACGCAGTATTTT
TRBV11-2	TRBJ2-1	NA	NA	CASSLSRALYNEQFF	TGTGCCAGCAGCTTAAGCAGGGCCTTATACAATGAGCAGTTCTTC
TRBV7-3	TRBJ2-5	NA	NA	CASSGDIEETQYF	TGTGCCAGCAGCGGGGACATCGAAGAGACCCAGTACTTC
TRBV28	TRBJ2-6	NA	NA	CASSLPSSGANVLTF	TGTGCCAGCAGTTTGCCGAGCTCTGGGGCCAACGTCCTGACTTTC